The 16 T cell receptor beta chains in this list originate from one sample, sequenced in a study of graft-versus-host responses after intestinal transplantation. Antigens for these TCRs are unknown. Repertoires were generated with immunoSEQ multiplex PCR, while TCRdb's copy carries only in-frame clones and drops some. The repertoire has tens of thousands of clones, more than 70% of them found once; the top ten carry around 2.5%. Material: unstimulated CD8+ T cells sorted from spleen or lymph node cells, obtained before intestinal transplant. The receptors come from a human donor who received an intestinal transplant.

Only a few counts were recorded for this clone. This may be a read error, as it is one base from a much larger clone. The V call is TRBV2, the J call TRBJ2-4; TRBD2 agrees at 13 bases. This CDR3 spans 19 amino acids. Germline V gene sequence: CDR1 SNHLY, CDR2 FYNNEI. The CDR3 DNA is TGTGCCGGCAGTGAAGGGGGGCCACTAGCGGGGGGGCTCAAAAACATTCAGTACTTC. Protein: CAGSEGGPLAGGLKNIQYF.

The chain has TRBV19 and TRBJ2-1; the match to TRBD2 covers 12 bases. Trimming cost V 5 bases and J 5 bases; bases outside gene matches: 4. CDR3 length: 15 amino acids. The germline CDR1 and CDR2 sequences are LNHDA and SQIVND (reference sequence). The CDR3 sequence: CASSLGLAGDNEQFF. DNA of the CDR3: TGTGCCAGTAGTCTGGGACTAGCGGGTGACAATGAGCAGTTCTTC.

The DNA of the CDR3 is TGTGCCAGCAGTTTGGTCGCACAGGGGGTAGGAGAGCAGTACTTC. Translated, it gives CASSLVAQGVGEQYF. The chain uses TRBV6-5 and TRBJ2-7, with 8 bases identical to TRBD1. J gave up 7 bases and V 4 bases, and 12 bases lay outside the gene matches. Germline lookup yields CDR1 MNHEY and CDR2 SVGAGI. The CDR3 contains 15 residues.

This chain uses TRBV28 with TRBJ2-7, with D perhaps matching TRBD1 (6 bases). Deletions cut 5 bases from V and 1 base from J, with 12 bases between. Per the germline V gene, CDR1 is MDHEN and CDR2 is SYDVKM. CDR3 length: 14 amino acids. The CDR3 loop reads CASSGRGWSYEQYF. As DNA, the CDR3 is TGTGCCAGCAGTGGCAGGGGCTGGTCCTACGAGCAGTACTTC.

J is TRBJ2-3 and V is TRBV20-1; the D is unclear. The V gene lost 1 base and the J gene lost 6 bases, with 5 bases spanning the gap. CDR1 and CDR2 (germline): DFQATT, SNEGSKA (reference sequence). This CDR3 comprises 11 residues. For the CDR3, the DNA is TGCAGTGCTAGAGGTCTCGATACGCAGTATTTT. It translates to CSARGLDTQYF.

This chain links TRBV9 with TRBJ2-2; 11 bases fit TRBD2. CDR1 SGDLS and CDR2 YYNGEE come from the germline V gene. The CDR3 is 14 amino acids. V lost 4 bases and J lost 7; bases outside the gene matches: 3. Here the CDR3 DNA reads TGTGCCAGCAGCTCCGGGACTAGCGGCGGGGAGCTGTTTTTT. Amino acid sequence: CASSSGTSGGELFF.

The CDR3 region is CASSQVLAGASYEQYF. For the CDR3, the DNA is TGCGCCAGCAGCCAAGTCCTAGCGGGGGCCTCCTACGAGCAGTACTTC. The V call is TRBV4-1, the J call TRBJ2-7; 10 nucleotides match TRBD2. The CDR3 is made up of 16 amino acids. V was clipped by 1 base and J by 0 bases; unmatched bases: 3. Per the germline V gene, CDR1 is MGHRA and CDR2 is YSYEKL.

This clone was observed once. The J gene is TRBJ2-5, the V gene TRBV30; perhaps TRBD2 as D (6 bases). Between the trimmed V and J ends, which lost 5 bases and 0 bases, there was a span of 16 bases. This CDR3 is 15 amino acids long. Germline CDR1 and CDR2: GTSNPN and SVGIG (reference sequence). CDR3 DNA: TGTGCCTGGGTCTGTAGGGACTGCCACCAAGAGACCCAGTACTTC. This gives the protein CAWVCRDCHQETQYF.

This sequence joins TRBV15 and TRBJ2-7, with D possibly matching TRBD1 (7 bases). The CDR3 has 14 residues. V was trimmed by 6 bases and J by 3 bases, leaving 15 bases between them. Germline V gives CDR1 LNHNV, CDR2 YYDKDF (reference sequence). The CDR3 region is CATRRSRGDYEQYF. CDR3 bases: TGTGCCACCAGAAGGAGCAGGGGGGACTACGAGCAGTACTTC.

The chain recombines TRBV28 with TRBJ2-7; 10 nucleotides line up with TRBD2. Germline-derived CDR1 and CDR2 are MDHEN and SYDVKM. The CDR3 has 14 amino acids. Unmatched junction bases numbered 4, after V lost 2 bases and J lost 6 bases. The CDR3 DNA follows: TGTGCCAGCAGTTTACCGAGCGGGAGGGCCGAGCAGTACTTC. It yields the protein CASSLPSGRAEQYF.

This chain uses TRBV27 with TRBJ2-7; TRBD2 aligns across 7 bases. V trimming: 8 bases; J trimming: 10 bases; junction bases outside the gene matches: 8. Germline V gene lookup returns CDR1 MNHEY and CDR2 SMNVEV (reference sequence). The CDR3 has 11 residues. The CDR3: CASGQPGLQYF. Written as DNA, the CDR3 is TGTGCCAGCGGTCAACCGGGACTACAGTACTTC.

The genes are TRBV18 and TRBJ2-7, with D maybe TRBD2 (6 bases). Germline V gene data show CDR1 as KGHSH and CDR2 as LQKENI. Deletions cut 3 bases from V and 5 bases from J, with 11 bases between. The CDR3 contains 13 residues. CDR3 protein: CASSPASDNEQYF. The CDR3 nucleotides are TGTGCCAGCTCACCGGCTAGCGATAACGAGCAGTACTTC.

This chain connects TRBV2 to TRBJ1-2, with 7 bases that match TRBD1. Germline assignment: CDR1 SNHLY and CDR2 FYNNEI. The J segment lost 4 bases and the V segment lost 2 bases, leaving 4 bases of the junction unmatched. The CDR3 length is 14 residues. CDR3 loop: CASSEQGVIYGYTF. The CDR3 DNA follows: TGTGCCAGCAGTGAACAGGGGGTTATCTATGGCTACACCTTC.

The chain carries TRBV6-1 and TRBJ2-5; 12 positions match TRBD1. The CDR3 has 15 amino acids. Trimming at V came to 7 bases and at J to 5 bases, leaving 8 bases not matched to a gene. The V gene's germline CDR1 is MNHNS and CDR2 SASEGT. CDR3 DNA sequence: TGTGCCAGCACCACCGGGACAGGGGGCGCGGAGACCCAGTACTTC. Residues: CASTTGTGGAETQYF.

The chain links TRBV6-6 to TRBJ1-2; 7 nucleotides match TRBD1. The CDR3 totals 14 residues. Trimming removed 6 bases from V and 4 bases from J; junction bases left unmatched: 8. CDR1 and CDR2 from the germline V gene are MNHNY and SVGAGI (reference sequence). The CDR3 spells CASRLTGAPYGYTF. The CDR3 region has the DNA TGTGCCAGCAGACTAACAGGGGCCCCCTATGGCTACACCTTC.

The chain joins TRBV5-6 to TRBJ2-7, with unresolved D. Germline values: CDR1 SGHDT, CDR2 YYEEEE. V was trimmed by 1 base and J by 5 bases, leaving 16 bases between them. This CDR3 contains 15 residues. The CDR3 sequence is CASSLQLAGFHEQYF. The CDR3, as DNA: TGTGCCAGCAGCTTGCAATTAGCTGGTTTTCACGAGCAGTACTTC.